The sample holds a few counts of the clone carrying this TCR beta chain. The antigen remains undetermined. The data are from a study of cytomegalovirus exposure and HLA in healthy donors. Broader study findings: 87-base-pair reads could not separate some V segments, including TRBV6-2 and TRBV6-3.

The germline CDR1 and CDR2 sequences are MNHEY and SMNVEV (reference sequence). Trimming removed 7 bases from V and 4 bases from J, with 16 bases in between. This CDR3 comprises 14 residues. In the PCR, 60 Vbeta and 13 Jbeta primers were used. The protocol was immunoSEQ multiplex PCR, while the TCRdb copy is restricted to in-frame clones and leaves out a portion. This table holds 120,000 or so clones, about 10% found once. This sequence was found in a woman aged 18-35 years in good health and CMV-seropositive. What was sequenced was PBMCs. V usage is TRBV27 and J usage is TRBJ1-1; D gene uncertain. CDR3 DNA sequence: TGTGCCAGCATAACGAAGGGAGGTAGCACTGAAGCTTTCTTT. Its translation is CASITKGGSTEAFF.